Below, one T cell receptor (beta chain) is given with its context. Its antigen is not identified. This record comes from a study of cytomegalovirus exposure and HLA in healthy donors. Findings and limits, study-wide: TCR beta sequences reportedly predicted the HLA-A and HLA-B alleles of most subjects accurately.

60 Vbeta and 13 Jbeta primers were used in PCR. The repertoire was sequenced with immunoSEQ multiplex PCR; TCRdb's copy has only in-frame clones and lacks some. The top ten clones hold roughly 6.4% of a sample with approximately 160,000 clones, just under 80% of them seen once. The TCR comes from a woman aged 40 to 49 in good health and CMV-seropositive. Input material: PBMCs.

The CDR3 DNA is TGTGCCAGCCCCTCTACAATGCAGGGGGGGAACACCGGGGAGCTGTTTTTT. Its protein product is CASPSTMQGGNTGELFF. This chain joins TRBV11-2 and TRBJ2-2; weak D call: TRBD1 (7 bases). The CDR3 spans 17 residues. The germline V gene has CDR1 SGHAT and CDR2 FQNNGV. Trimming shortened V by 8 bases and J by 1 base, and 20 bases separated the two germline ends.